Shown below are 18 T cell receptor beta chains from a single sample sequenced in a study of cytomegalovirus exposure and HLA in healthy donors. The primer mix had 60 Vbeta and 13 Jbeta primers. Only in-frame clones appear in the TCRdb table, and some are missing; sequencing was by immunoSEQ multiplex PCR. The table records 120,000 or so clones, around 72% of them present only once. The specimen was PBMCs. These receptors were collected from a woman aged 45 to 65 in good health and CMV-seropositive.

This clone occurred a few times. This chain links TRBV2 with TRBJ1-1; 9 bases are a match to TRBD1. CDR1 and CDR2 from the germline V gene are SNHLY and FYNNEI. Unmatched junction bases numbered 4, after V lost 6 bases and J lost 2 bases. This CDR3 is built from 14 residues. CDR3 nucleotides: TGTGCCAGCAGCGGGACAGGGTTAAACACTGAAGCTTTCTTT. This gives the protein CASSGTGLNTEAFF.

This rearrangement joins TRBV9 to TRBJ2-1, with 8 positions matching TRBD2. The ends lost 3 bases at V and 2 bases at J; junction bases unmatched: 7. Germline CDR1 reads SGDLS; CDR2 reads YYNGEE. The CDR3 extends over 16 amino acids. CDR3 sequence (DNA): TGTGCCAGCAGCGCCGCCGGGGGGGCCCCCTACAATGAGCAGTTCTTC. Protein sequence: CASSAAGGAPYNEQFF.

The rearrangement links TRBV7-2 to TRBJ1-3; TRBD1 matches 8 bases. V lost 6 bases and J lost 3; bases outside the gene matches: 4. In germline, CDR1 is SGHTA, CDR2 FQGNSA. The CDR3 has 14 amino acids. The CDR3 DNA reads TGTGCCAGCAGAAGACAGGGGAATGGAAACACCATATATTTT. It codes for CASRRQGNGNTIYF.

The chain is built from TRBV18 and TRBJ2-7, with no clear D. Germline V lookup: CDR1 KGHSH, CDR2 LQKENI. Trimming pared 2 bases from V and 6 bases from J, leaving 14 bases between. The CDR3 is 14 amino acids. The CDR3 is CASSPIGETVEQYF. CDR3 bases: TGTGCCAGCTCACCAATAGGAGAGACGGTCGAGCAGTACTTC.

This clone was detected only once. V is TRBV7-3 and J is TRBJ2-1; 9 bases line up with TRBD2. V lost 0 bases, J lost 5 bases, and 5 bases stayed unmatched. CDR3 length equals 16 residues. Germline CDR1 and CDR2: SGHTA and FQGTGA. The CDR3 DNA reads TGTGCCAGCAGCTTAACTAGCGGGGGCTACAACAATGAGCAGTTCTTC. Its translation: CASSLTSGGYNNEQFF.

CDR3 nucleotide sequence: TGCGCCAGCAGCTTGGTAGAAAACCCCTACGAGCAGTACTTC. It translates to CASSLVENPYEQYF. The chain carries TRBV5-1 and TRBJ2-7; no firm D call. The germline CDR1 and CDR2 sequences are SGHRS and YFSETQ. Trimming left V 0 bases short and J 2 bases short, with 9 bases between. This CDR3 is built from 14 residues. The full variable domain, rest sourced from reference TRBV5-1 and TRBJ2-7, is KAGVTQTPRYLIKTRGQQVTLSCSPISGHRSVSWYQQTPGQGLQFLFEYFSETQRNKGNFPGRFSGRQFSNSRSEMNVSTLELGDSALYLCASSLVENPYEQYFGPGTRLTVT.

In its sample, this clone was seen once. The chain is built from TRBV6-1 and TRBJ1-6; 8 bases align to TRBD1. Looked up from germline, CDR1 is MNHNS and CDR2 is SASEGT. The CDR3 totals 16 residues. Trimming removed 0 bases from V and 9 bases from J; junction bases left unmatched: 7. DNA of the CDR3: TGTGCCAGCAGTGAAGCGCCTCGACAGGGGAGTTCACCCCTCCACTTT. This translates into CASSEAPRQGSSPLHF.

This clone was picked up a small number of times. At one of its ends the junction is not consistent with the germline gene, which may arise from a read error. The chain joins TRBV11-2 to TRBJ1-2; 7 bases are shared with TRBD1. From germline, CDR1 is SGHAT and CDR2 FQNNGV. This CDR3 is 10 amino acids long. The CDR3 nucleotides are TGTGCCAGCAGCGCTACAGGGGATTACTTC. This gives the protein CASSATGDYF.

This clone turned up a few times. J is TRBJ1-4 and V is TRBV6-6, with 11 bases fitting TRBD1. After removal of 5 bases from V and 11 bases from J, the junction contained 10 bases not matched to a gene. The CDR3 sequence is 15 residues long. Germline V gives CDR1 MNHNY, CDR2 SVGAGI (reference sequence). CDR3 residues: CASSPGTGGIRKLFF. CDR3 DNA sequence: TGTGCCAGCAGTCCCGGGACAGGGGGGATTAGGAAACTGTTTTTT.

This clone was found a few times. The V call is TRBV29-1, the J call TRBJ1-5, with unresolved D. CDR1 and CDR2 (germline): SQVTM, ANQGSEA. The CDR3 consists of 13 residues. V lost 1 base and J 7 bases, leaving 11 bases between the germline ends. The CDR3 DNA reads as TGCAGCGTTGAAGTTGGTGCGGGGCAGCCCCAGCATTTT. It yields the protein CSVEVGAGQPQHF.

The chain combines TRBV9 with TRBJ1-3, with 10 bases matching TRBD1. The germline V gene encodes CDR1 SGDLS and CDR2 YYNGEE. CDR3 length: 18 residues. The V segment lost 3 bases and the J segment 4 bases; nucleotides outside the gene matches: 13. The CDR3 DNA sequence: TGTGCCAGCAGCGCCACGCCGGGACAGGGGTTCTCAGGAAACACCATATATTTT. This codes for CASSATPGQGFSGNTIYF.

The gene calls are TRBV7-8 and TRBJ2-1; TRBD2 matches at 11 bases. Losses at the gene ends were 4 bases for V and 6 bases for J; bases not matched to a gene: 11. Germline CDR1 reads SGHVS; CDR2 reads FQNEAQ. This CDR3 contains 17 residues. This CDR3 is CASSSYLTSGMFNEQFF. The CDR3 bases are TGTGCCAGCAGCTCTTACTTGACTAGCGGGATGTTCAATGAGCAGTTCTTC.

This clone was picked up a small number of times. The chain is built from TRBV30 and TRBJ2-6; D is unclear. This CDR3 contains 16 residues. Trimming took 2 bases from V and 1 from J, leaving 12 bases between them. CDR1 is GTSNPN, CDR2 SVGIG, per germline (reference sequence). The CDR3 region has the DNA TGTGCCTGGAGTTTTCCCTACCCGTCTGGGGCCAACGTCCTGACTTTC. Translation: CAWSFPYPSGANVLTF.

This clone has just one count. V is TRBV6-1 and J is TRBJ1-2; D is unclear. The germline V and J ends were trimmed by 4 bases and 8 bases, with 14 bases remaining between them. This CDR3 comprises 13 residues. Germline CDR1 MNHNS, CDR2 SASEGT. CDR3 residues: CASSVNAASGYTF. The DNA of the CDR3 is TGTGCCAGCAGTGTAAATGCGGCCTCCGGCTACACCTTC.

This chain connects TRBV6-4 to TRBJ1-2, with 10 positions matching TRBD1. Per the germline V gene, CDR1 is MRHNA and CDR2 is SNTAGT. CDR3 length: 14 amino acids. The ends lost 6 bases at V and 4 bases at J; junction bases unmatched: 5. This CDR3 reads CASRETGGGYGYTF. The DNA for the CDR3 is TGTGCCAGCAGAGAGACAGGGGGCGGCTATGGCTACACCTTC.

This clone was counted once. The V gene is TRBV5-1, the J gene TRBJ1-6, with a possible D match to TRBD1 (5 bases). The CDR3 contains 14 residues. V shed 0 bases and J shed 7 bases, with 8 bases lying between them. CDR1 is SGHRS, CDR2 YFSETQ, per germline. This CDR3 reads CASSLGGENSPLHF. In DNA, the CDR3 is TGCGCCAGCAGCTTGGGGGGGGAGAATTCACCCCTCCACTTT.

The chain uses TRBV7-6 and TRBJ2-1, with TRBD1 identical over 7 bases. Per germline, CDR1 SGHVS and CDR2 FNYEAQ. V lost 5 bases, J lost 5 bases, and 3 bases stayed unmatched. The CDR3 spans 13 residues. The CDR3: CASSQTGNNEQFF. Here the CDR3 DNA reads TGTGCCAGCAGCCAGACAGGGAACAATGAGCAGTTCTTC.

This clone was found a few times. This chain uses TRBV7-9 with TRBJ1-2; TRBD1 matches 10 bases. Looked up from germline, CDR1 is SEHNR and CDR2 is FQNEAQ (reference sequence). CDR3 size: 15 residues. V trimming: 1 base; J trimming: 2 bases; junction bases outside the gene matches: 1. The CDR3 region is CASSLEDRGNYGYTF. CDR3 sequence (DNA): TGTGCCAGCAGCTTAGAGGACAGGGGGAACTATGGCTACACCTTC.